The entry that follows covers one T cell receptor beta chain sequence. Its antigen is undetermined. The sample comes from a study of T cell responses to AZD1222 COVID-19 vaccine. Study outcomes and limitations: The donor group comprised mostly white British people and more females; the analysis possibly underestimated clonal diversity.

Profiled with immunoSEQ multiplex PCR; TCRdb holds only in-frame clones, not every one. The top ten hold less than 0.6% of the sample, which has 250,000 to 300,000 clones, 90% to 95% seen once. Germline CDR1 SNHLY, CDR2 FYNNEI. The V end lost 2 bases, the J end lost 7 bases, and 12 bases lay between the germline ends. The CDR3 is 14 residues long. Material: peripheral blood, obtained 28 days after the second AZD1222 dose. V gene TRBV2 combines with J gene TRBJ2-4; possible D gene TRBD1, 5 bases. This receptor was obtained from an adult who received the AZD1222 COVID-19 vaccine. CDR3 amino acids: CASSEQGADNIQYF. The CDR3 DNA is TGTGCCAGCAGTGAACAAGGGGCCGATAACATTCAGTACTTC.